The sequence of this TCR beta chain was determined in a study of follicular helper T cells after annual influenza vaccination. CDR3 length: 14 residues. CDR1 SEHNR and CDR2 FQNEAQ come from the germline V gene (reference sequence). Trimming stripped 3 bases from V and 4 bases from J, with 10 bases between. Adults received seasonal inactivated influenza vaccine, with sorted blood CD4 subsets sequenced before and after. Clones were read by immunoSEQ multiplex PCR, and TCRdb kept only the in-frame ones, dropping some. The table has some 10,000 clones, over 75% seen once. Specimen: CXCR5- memory CD4+ T cells sorted from blood, collected 6 weeks after influenza vaccination. This TCR derives from an adult who received the influenza vaccine. The chain employs TRBV7-9 and TRBJ1-3, with no clear D. CDR3 sequence: CASSFAVPGNTIYF. The CDR3 DNA follows: TGTGCCAGCAGCTTTGCGGTACCCGGAAACACCATATATTTT.